Below, 5 T cell receptor beta chains from the same sample are listed, as sequenced in a study of blood T cell repertoires in COVID-19. The repertoire was sequenced with immunoSEQ multiplex PCR; TCRdb's copy has only in-frame clones and lacks some. The sample includes tens of thousands of clones, around 85% of them seen just once. The specimen sequenced was peripheral blood. The receptors were sampled from a human donor in a cohort sampled during active COVID-19.

The chain links TRBV6-2 or TRBV6-3 to TRBJ2-3; 8 nucleotides align to TRBD2. This CDR3 region has 16 residues. Germline assignment: CDR1 MNHEY and CDR2 SVGEGT. Unmatched junction bases numbered 10, after V lost 7 bases and J lost 1 base. The CDR3 nucleotides read TGTGCCAGCACCCCATCAGGACTAGCAGGCACAGATACGCAGTATTTT. The encoded protein is CASTPSGLAGTDTQYF.

This clone has only one observation. The J gene is TRBJ2-2, the V gene TRBV4-2; tentative D call: TRBD1 (5 bases). This CDR3 region has 16 residues. The germline CDR1 and CDR2 sequences are LGHNA and YNFKEQ. V was clipped by 1 base and J by 5 bases, with 14 bases between them. The CDR3 nucleotides read TGTGCCAGCAGCCAAGTTCCGCAGGGTCGAACCGGGGAGCTGTTTTTT. This gives the protein CASSQVPQGRTGELFF.

The chain has TRBV11-2 and TRBJ2-7; 12 bases match TRBD2. The germline gives CDR1 SGHAT, CDR2 FQNNGV. This CDR3 spans 15 amino acids. Trimming took 4 bases from V and 6 from J; bases not matched to a gene: 7. CDR3 nucleotide sequence: TGTGCCAGCAGCTCGCGACTAGCGGGAGAGTCCGAGCAGTACTTC. Protein sequence: CASSSRLAGESEQYF.

A single count supports this clone. This chain joins TRBV28 and TRBJ1-3, with unresolved D. Trimming stripped 2 bases from V and 2 bases from J, with 7 bases between. Per germline, CDR1 MDHEN and CDR2 SYDVKM. The CDR3 contains 14 residues. The CDR3 nucleotides are TGTGCCAGCAGTTTAGGGGAGGCTGGAAACACCATATATTTT. Protein: CASSLGEAGNTIYF. Supplemented by reference TRBV28 and TRBJ1-3, the full variable domain reads DVKVTQSSRYLVKRTGEKVFLECVQDMDHENMFWYRQDPGLGLRLIYFSYDVKMKEKGDIPEGYSVSREKKERFSLILESASTNQTSMYLCASSLGEAGNTIYFGEGSWLTVV.

This clone showed up just once. The chain recombines TRBV5-1 with TRBJ2-7, with 8 bases lining up with TRBD1. The CDR3 extends over 14 amino acids. Trimming took 0 bases from V and 4 from J; bases not matched to a gene: 3. Germline V gene lookup returns CDR1 SGHRS and CDR2 YFSETQ. CDR3 region: CASSLGQGAYEQYF. CDR3 nucleotides: TGCGCCAGCAGCTTGGGCCAGGGGGCTTACGAGCAGTACTTC.